This T cell receptor (beta chain) was sequenced in a study of CXCR3-negative and CXCR3-positive naive CD8 T cells. Points from the study as a whole: CXCR3-expressing naive cells carried TRB CDR3s more hydrophobic than those of CXCR3-negative naive cells.

The study sorted every CD8+ T cell subset in triplicate at 300,000 cells each. Phenotypically, naive CD8+ T cells corresponded to CD45RO-CCR7+CD27+CD95-. The CDR3 is made up of 14 amino acids. Regarding this clonotype: What it recognizes is unknown.

UMI-tagged TRB cDNA libraries were built via 5' RACE. TCRdb reanalyzed the 5' RACE reads and collapses them to one entry per CDR3 protein, without DNA. The repertoire table contains 120,000 to 150,000 distinct CDR3 sequences. The source material was naive CXCR3+ CD8+ T cells from blood. Specified subset: CD45RO-CCR7+CD27+CD95- naive CD8+ T cells expressing CXCR3 (TNR3+). The origin of this receptor is a human donor in good health. Some clones in this sample may be carry-over from other donors' samples. V and J are TRBV12-3 or TRBV12-4 and TRBJ2-1; no DNA is available, so the TRBD1 call from TCRdb remains unchecked. The CDR3 here is CASNLMGGDNEQFF.